One and the same sample provided the 10 T cell receptor beta chains below, sequenced in a study of identical twins. TCRdb analysed the 5' RACE reads with MiXCR anew, one entry per CDR3 protein. The sample consists of about 240,000 distinct CDR3 sequences, about 13% of them appearing once. These records were also assigned to another study, of yellow fever vaccine responses in identical twins.

Sequenced input: memory (CD45RO+) T cells sorted from blood. The source is a young woman in good health.

This clonotype showed up just once. The rearrangement uses TRBV7-9 and TRBJ2-7, with 8 bases lining up with TRBD2. The J segment lost 7 bases and the V segment lost 4 bases, leaving 9 bases of the junction unmatched. Germline assignment: CDR1 SEHNR and CDR2 FQNEAQ (reference sequence). The CDR3 totals 14 residues. The CDR3 coding sequence is TGTGCCAGCAGCTCGGGACTAACGGGAGGGGAGCAGTACTTC. It codes for CASSSGLTGGEQYF.

This clonotype appeared a few times. The chain uses TRBV4-1 and TRBJ1-1; D is unclear. The CDR3 covers 14 residues. Deletions cut 5 bases from V and 0 bases from J, with 10 bases between. CDR1 and CDR2 from the germline V gene are MGHRA and YSYEKL. The CDR3 region is CASSSPTLNTEAFF. The CDR3 DNA is TGCGCCAGCAGCAGCCCCACCTTGAACACTGAAGCTTTCTTT.

This clonotype came up a few times. The J gene is TRBJ1-5, the V gene TRBV7-8; no reliable D call. V lost 6 bases and J 4 bases, leaving 7 bases between the germline ends. The CDR3 runs to 12 residues. Germline-derived CDR1 and CDR2 are SGHVS and FQNEAQ. The CDR3 DNA reads TGTGCCAGCAGTGGACTTAATCAGCCCCAGCATTTT. Translating it yields CASSGLNQPQHF.

This clonotype was picked up a small number of times. The chain combines TRBV2 with TRBJ1-6; D not resolved. The CDR3 is made up of 12 amino acids. The ends were cut back, 6 bases at V and 6 bases at J, with 6 bases in the middle. Germline CDR1 SNHLY, CDR2 FYNNEI. The CDR3: CASRKTNSPLHF. CDR3 sequence (DNA): TGTGCCAGCAGGAAGACTAATTCACCCCTCCACTTT.

Only a few counts were recorded for this clonotype. The chain recombines TRBV30 with TRBJ2-1, with no clear D. The CDR3 runs 11 residues. Trimming left V 0 bases short and J 5 bases short, with 2 bases between. Germline lookup yields CDR1 GTSNPN and CDR2 SVGIG (reference sequence). The CDR3 spells CAWSVNNEQFF. The CDR3 DNA sequence: TGTGCCTGGAGTGTCAACAATGAGCAGTTCTTC.

This clonotype was recorded many times. This chain connects TRBV25-1 to TRBJ2-3, with D possibly being TRBD1 or TRBD2 (5 bases each). The CDR3 has 15 residues. Per germline, CDR1 MGHDK and CDR2 SYGVNS. Deletions cut 3 bases from V and 10 bases from J, with 20 bases between. Here the CDR3 DNA reads TGTGCCAGCAGTGACCGGGACCCTTCCACAGTAGCGCAGTATTTT. Its protein product is CASSDRDPSTVAQYF.

This chain connects TRBV11-2 to TRBJ2-3, with 10 positions matching TRBD1. Germline CDR1 reads SGHAT; CDR2 reads FQNNGV. This CDR3 region has 18 residues. V was pared by 5 bases and J by 3 bases, with 14 bases of the junction left unmatched. CDR3 sequence reads: CASSRTGGSQLSTDTQYF. The CDR3 bases are TGTGCCAGCAGCCGGACAGGGGGTTCGCAGCTTAGTACAGATACGCAGTATTTT. Full variable domain (remainder filled in from reference TRBV11-2 and TRBJ2-3): EAGVAQSPRYKIIEKRQSVAFWCNPISGHATLYWYQQILGQGPKLLIQFQNNGVVDDSQLPKDRFSAERLKGVDSTLKIQPAKLEDSAVYLCASSRTGGSQLSTDTQYFGPGTRLTVL.

This rearrangement joins TRBV6-5 to TRBJ2-2; D is possibly TRBD1 (5 bases). The CDR3 is made up of 17 amino acids. Germline loops: CDR1 MNHEY, CDR2 SVGAGI. The V end lost 2 bases, the J end lost 3 bases, and 16 bases lay between the germline ends. In DNA, the CDR3 is TGTGCCAGCAGTTACGTCCAGGGCAAATGGGACACCGGGGAGCTGTTTTTT. Its translation: CASSYVQGKWDTGELFF.

In its sample, this clonotype was seen a few times. V is TRBV20-1 and J is TRBJ2-7; D ambiguous. In germline, CDR1 is DFQATT, CDR2 SNEGSKA (reference sequence). Trimming stripped 8 bases from V and 3 bases from J, with 20 bases between. The length of the CDR3 is 14 residues. CDR3 DNA sequence: TGCAGTAGGGAAGCCGACCTAAATAGCTACGAGCAGTACTTC. Translated, it gives CSREADLNSYEQYF.

This clonotype has more than one count but fewer than ten. The chain combines TRBV28 with TRBJ2-2; perhaps D is TRBD1 or TRBD2 (6 bases each). The CDR3 runs 15 residues. Trimming stripped 4 bases from V and 8 bases from J, with 17 bases between. The germline CDR1 and CDR2 sequences are MDHEN and SYDVKM. As DNA, the CDR3 is TGTGCCAGCAGTTCGCACAGTTGGGGGGCTGGGGAGCTGTTTTTT. Translation: CASSSHSWGAGELFF.